The sequence of this TCR beta chain was determined in a study of T cell responses to AZD1222 COVID-19 vaccine. The study, taken as a whole, reports: Receipt of two AZD1222 doses was followed by a rise in Spike-specific TCR breadth and depth. Baseline serology detected seropositivity in only six or seven AZD1222 recipients. In the spike-specific TCR repertoire, nearly half reportedly target unmutated variant regions.

As to this clone: The antigen is unknown. Other DNA sequences from this sample encode an identical CDR3 as well.

The germline CDR1 and CDR2 sequences are SGDLS and YYNGEE. This CDR3 spans 12 amino acids. V was clipped by 0 bases and J by 4 bases, with 4 bases between them. Libraries were prepared by immunoSEQ multiplex PCR; TCRdb keeps only in-frame clonotypes and omits some of them. Of about 100,000 clones in the sample, approximately 86% were seen once. V usage is TRBV9 and J usage is TRBJ1-1; D not certain. This TCR derives from an adult in good health. The sample was peripheral blood, taken on day 0 of AZD1222 vaccination. This CDR3 is CASSVGGTEAFF. The CDR3, as DNA: TGTGCCAGCAGCGTAGGGGGCACTGAAGCTTTCTTT.